These 10 T cell receptor beta chains were sequenced from one sample in a study of CD8+ T cells in alopecia areata. RNA, once extracted, was reverse transcribed into cDNA for use as the sequencing template. Clones were sequenced by immunoSEQ multiplex PCR, and TCRdb holds only the in-frame ones, with some missing. The sample has about 190,000 clones, around 56% seen once. This sample's treatment: oral pan-JAK inhibitor, 5-10 mg twice daily. The sample here was CD4+ T cells sorted from blood, taken at week 4, from a patient treated with tofacitinib. These receptor sequences come from a human donor with alopecia areata.

The CDR3 bases are TGCGCCAGCAGTCTGAGGCGGGCCTCTCATGAAAAACTGTTTTTT. Translating gives CASSLRRASHEKLFF. The rearrangement joins TRBV23-1 to TRBJ1-4; D unresolved. TRBV23-1 is flagged as an ORF with uncertain function. Trimming removed 4 bases at V and 6 bases at J, with 15 bases between. The CDR3 contains 15 residues.

The count of this clone is one. J is TRBJ2-6 and V is TRBV4-1; 8 nucleotides line up with TRBD1. Germline CDR1 is MGHRA and CDR2 is YSYEKL. The CDR3 consists of 20 residues. J was trimmed by 0 bases and V by 3 bases; bases with no gene match: 13. CDR3 DNA sequence: TGCGCCAGCAGCCACCCGTACCTAGGGACAGGATCCTCTGGGGCCAACGTCCTGACTTTC. Protein: CASSHPYLGTGSSGANVLTF.

The chain carries TRBV10-2 and TRBJ1-1, with a tentative D call TRBD1 (5 bases). CDR3 size: 16 residues. Germline-derived CDR1 and CDR2 are WSHSY and SAAADI. V gave up 3 bases and J gave up 1 base, with 15 bases separating them. CDR3: CASSEGARKGNTEAFF. Written as DNA, the CDR3 is TGCGCCAGCAGTGAAGGGGCGAGAAAGGGGAACACTGAAGCTTTCTTT.

V usage is TRBV5-4 and J usage is TRBJ2-1, with 10 bases identical to TRBD2. After removal of 2 bases from V and 7 bases from J, the junction contained 9 bases not matched to a gene. CDR1 and CDR2 (germline): SGHNT, YYREEE (reference sequence). This CDR3 comprises 16 residues. In DNA form, the CDR3 reads TGTGCCAGCAGCTTAATTTCTAGCGGGAGAGATAATGAGCAGTTCTTC. It specifies CASSLISSGRDNEQFF.

This clone has a handful of counts. As DNA, the CDR3 is TGTGCCTGGAGTGTAGGGGAAAGTGAGCAGTTCTTC. It yields the protein CAWSVGESEQFF. The chain employs TRBV30 and TRBJ2-1; tentative D call: TRBD1 (5 bases). CDR1 and CDR2 from the germline V gene are GTSNPN and SVGIG (reference sequence). The CDR3 runs to 12 residues. The V end lost 0 bases, the J end lost 9 bases, and 9 bases lay between the germline ends.

This clone has a handful of counts. The rearrangement joins TRBV29-1 to TRBJ2-7; 8 nucleotides line up with TRBD1. The CDR3 has 18 residues. CDR1 is SQVTM and CDR2 is ANQGSEA in the germline V gene. V trimming: 0 bases; J trimming: 5 bases; junction bases outside the gene matches: 18. The DNA of the CDR3 is TGCAGCGTTGAAGATCGATTGGGTGGGGACAGGTCCTCTCACGAGCAGTACTTC. It encodes CSVEDRLGGDRSSHEQYF.

This clone has a count of ten or more. The rearrangement uses TRBV27 and TRBJ1-5, with 11 bases fitting TRBD1. The trim removed 8 bases at V and 4 bases at J, leaving 10 bases unmatched. The CDR3 is 16 amino acids. Per germline, CDR1 MNHEY and CDR2 SMNVEV (reference sequence). The CDR3 DNA sequence: TGTGCCAGCCGCAAATCCCGGGACAGGGGGAATCAGCCCCAGCATTTT. This encodes CASRKSRDRGNQPQHF.

V is TRBV28 and J is TRBJ1-1, with D perhaps TRBD1 (5 bases). This CDR3 region has 12 residues. CDR1 and CDR2 from the germline V gene are MDHEN and SYDVKM. V shed 4 bases and J shed 7 bases, with 10 bases lying between them. CDR3 in DNA: TGTGCCAGCAGTTCATTCGACAGTGAAGCTTTCTTT. Its protein product is CASSSFDSEAFF.

The V call is TRBV29-1, the J call TRBJ2-5; tentative D call: TRBD2 (5 bases). Trimming pared 8 bases from V and 1 base from J, leaving 14 bases between. This CDR3 spans 13 amino acids. Germline-derived CDR1 and CDR2 are SQVTM and ANQGSEA. The CDR3 reads CSTPVDFQETQYF. The CDR3 DNA reads TGCAGCACGCCGGTGGACTTCCAAGAGACCCAGTACTTC.

V gene TRBV29-1 combines with J gene TRBJ1-4; D is uncertain. The CDR3 spans 13 residues. Germline V CDR1 and CDR2: SQVTM, ANQGSEA. V was shortened by 7 bases and J by 7 bases, with 16 bases between the two germline ends. CDR3 nucleotides: TGCAGCGGTGCCGTCGACGGTGCTGAAAAACTGTTTTTT. Translating it yields CSGAVDGAEKLFF. The full variable domain, in which reference TRBV29-1 and TRBJ1-4 provide the parts outside the CDR3, is SAVISQKPSRDICQRGTSLTIQCQVDSQVTMMFWYRQQPGQSLTLIATANQGSEATYESGFVIDKFPISRPNLTFSTLTVSNMSPEDSSIYLCSGAVDGAEKLFFGSGTQLSVL.